This is a list of T cell receptor beta chains from one sample in a study of blood T cells in healthy people across ages. Via MiXCR, TCRdb re-called the 5' RACE reads, giving one row per CDR3 protein. The sample holds about a million distinct CDR3 sequences; 35% to 40% are singletons and the top ten take over 10%. What was sequenced was blood. The receptor set was obtained from a man between 18 and 29 years old in good health. Both conserved end residues are part of each CDR3. The D gene is left open where the match is weak. Size tells how often a clone was seen (once, few, many) or the class of an expanded clone, and some rows leave it out.

>TRBV12-3/TRBV12-4|NA|NA|TRBJ2-3|12
CASSWTVDTQYF
TGTGCCAGCAGTTGGACAGTAGATACGCAGTATTTT
>TRBV5-1|TRBD1|NA|TRBJ1-1|14
CASSIGQGVTEAFF
TGCGCCAGCAGCATCGGACAGGGGGTCACTGAAGCTTTCTTT
>TRBV5-1|NA|many|TRBJ2-2|13
CASRLGDLSELFF
TGCGCCAGCAGGTTAGGGGACCTTTCGGAGCTGTTTTTT
>TRBV7-9|NA|NA|TRBJ1-1|15
CASSTLQRTNTEVFF
TGTGCCAGCAGCACCCTACAGAGGACGAACACTGAAGTTTTCTTT
>TRBV20-1|NA|NA|TRBJ1-5|14
CSARGGRGNQPQHF
TGCAGTGCTAGAGGGGGTCGGGGCAATCAGCCCCAGCATTTT
>TRBV18|TRBD1|few|TRBJ2-7|15
CGSSPGQGGTYEQYF
TGTGGCAGCTCGCCTGGACAGGGGGGTACCTACGAGCAGTACTTC
>TRBV20-1|NA|NA|TRBJ2-3|15
CSADDVRGYTDTQYF
TGCAGTGCTGACGATGTGAGGGGCTACACAGATACGCAGTATTTT
>TRBV29-1|NA|NA|TRBJ1-2|12
CSVDGGSYGYTF
TGCAGCGTTGATGGAGGCAGCTATGGCTACACCTTC
>TRBV6-5|TRBD1|NA|TRBJ1-2|15
CASSYSISGTGGYTF
TGTGCCAGCAGTTACTCTATTTCGGGGACAGGAGGCTACACCTTC
>TRBV20-1|TRBD2|NA|TRBJ2-5|12
CSAPGGGGTQYF
TGCAGTGCTCCCGGGGGGGGAGGGACCCAGTACTTC
>TRBV10-3|TRBD1|many|TRBJ2-7|15
CAISDPGQGFYEQYF
TGTGCCATCAGTGATCCGGGACAGGGTTTTTACGAGCAGTACTTC
>TRBV10-3|TRBD1|NA|TRBJ2-6|16
CAISKATGSGANVLTF
TGTGCCATCAGCAAAGCGACAGGGTCTGGGGCCAACGTCCTGACTTTC
>TRBV7-2|NA|NA|TRBJ2-7|15
CASSLAVDSSYEQYF
TGTGCCAGCAGCTTAGCGGTTGACAGCTCCTACGAGCAGTACTTC
>TRBV10-3|NA|few|TRBJ1-5|18
CAISESTSTGRVGQPQHF
TGTGCCATCAGTGAGTCGACCTCCACAGGGAGGGTAGGCCAGCCCCAGCATTTT
>TRBV20-1|TRBD1|few|TRBJ2-7|14
CSASRTGGGYEQYF
TGCAGTGCTAGCCGGACAGGGGGGGGCTACGAGCAGTACTTC
>TRBV20-1|NA|few|TRBJ1-5|15
CSARVVELGDQPQHF
TGCAGTGCTAGAGTGGTGGAGCTTGGGGATCAGCCCCAGCATTTT
>TRBV9|NA|NA|TRBJ2-1|16
CASGRYRESSYNEQFF
TGTGCCAGCGGAAGATACAGGGAAAGTTCCTACAATGAGCAGTTCTTC
>TRBV20-1|NA|few|TRBJ2-5|13
CSARLGTKETQYF
TGCAGTGCTAGGCTAGGAACCAAAGAGACCCAGTACTTC
>TRBV6-1|TRBD1|few|TRBJ1-2|15
CASSETGGAWYGYTF
TGTGCCAGCAGTGAAACAGGGGGCGCTTGGTATGGCTACACCTTC
>TRBV29-1|NA|NA|TRBJ2-7|11
CSVGYSYEQYF
TGCAGCGTTGGTTACTCTTACGAGCAGTACTTC
>TRBV12-3/TRBV12-4|NA|many|TRBJ2-1|13
CASSPGGGNEQFF
TGTGCCAGCAGTCCGGGTGGAGGCAATGAGCAGTTCTTC
>TRBV2|NA|few|TRBJ2-7|12
CASSGGISEQYF
TGTGCCAGCAGTGGGGGAATCAGCGAGCAGTACTTC
>TRBV6-5|TRBD1|once|TRBJ1-2|16
CASSKTGQGANYGYTF
TGTGCCAGCAGCAAAACCGGACAGGGGGCGAATTATGGCTACACCTTC
>TRBV11-2|TRBD1|NA|TRBJ2-2|16
CASSLGRGLNTGELFF
TGTGCCAGCAGCTTAGGAAGGGGGCTGAACACCGGGGAGCTGTTTTTT
>TRBV10-3|TRBD1|few|TRBJ1-2|15
CAITPGQPTNYGYTF
TGTGCCATCACTCCGGGACAGCCTACTAACTATGGCTACACCTTC
>TRBV4-3|NA|few|TRBJ2-1|15
CASSSVWGAGNEQFF
TGCGCCAGCAGCTCTGTATGGGGGGCAGGGAATGAGCAGTTCTTC
>TRBV10-3|NA|NA|TRBJ1-5|15
CAISSAGGDGSPQHF
TGTGCCATCAGTTCTGCCGGCGGGGATGGGTCGCCCCAGCATTTT
>TRBV20-1|NA|NA|TRBJ2-7|14
CSARDLTALYEQYF
TGCAGTGCTAGAGACCTGACGGCCCTCTACGAGCAGTACTTC
>TRBV6-5|TRBD1|NA|TRBJ2-2|17
CASSYSVGTENTGELFF
TGTGCCAGCAGTTACTCGGTGGGGACAGAGAACACCGGGGAGCTGTTTTTT
>TRBV7-3|NA|few|TRBJ1-1|14
CASSLHTGNTEAFF
TGTGCCAGCAGCCTCCATACAGGGAACACTGAAGCTTTCTTT
>TRBV20-1|NA|NA|TRBJ2-5|13
CSASRQTQETQYF
TGCAGTGCTAGTAGACAGACCCAAGAGACCCAGTACTTC
>TRBV11-2|NA|few|TRBJ1-5|14
CASSDQRLHQPQHF
TGTGCCAGCAGCGATCAGAGACTTCATCAGCCCCAGCATTTT
>TRBV6-5|NA|NA|TRBJ1-2|13
CASSYRPNYGYTF
TGTGCCAGCAGTTACCGGCCTAACTATGGCTACACCTTC
>TRBV7-9|NA|few|TRBJ2-1|15
CASSRRDLVYNEQFF
TGTGCCAGCAGCCGGCGGGACTTAGTCTACAATGAGCAGTTCTTC
>TRBV6-2/TRBV6-3|NA|NA|TRBJ2-1|18
CASSYPRLDLSSYNEQFF
TGTGCCAGCAGTTACCCTCGACTAGACCTAAGCTCCTACAATGAGCAGTTCTTC
>TRBV5-8|TRBD2|NA|TRBJ2-2|15
CASSLGRVLPGELFF
TGTGCCAGCAGCCTTGGGAGGGTCCTACCCGGGGAGCTGTTTTTT
>TRBV21-1|NA|NA|TRBJ1-2|14
CASSKVPGAYGYTF
TGTGCCAGCAGCAAAGTCCCGGGGGCCTATGGCTACACCTTC
>TRBV20-1|NA|NA|TRBJ1-2|15
CSARDLTASSYGYTF
TGCAGTGCTAGAGATTTGACAGCGAGCAGCTATGGCTACACCTTC
>TRBV20-1|TRBD1|once|TRBJ1-2|15
CSARDRQTGNRGYTF
TGCAGTGCTAGAGATAGACAGACAGGGAACCGTGGCTACACCTTC
>TRBV6-6|NA|NA|TRBJ1-5|16
CASSYSHRDKNQPQHF
TGTGCCAGCAGTTACTCGCACCGGGACAAAAATCAGCCCCAGCATTTT
>TRBV20-1|TRBD1|few|TRBJ2-3|12
CSPGTDTDTQYF
TGCAGCCCCGGGACAGACACAGATACGCAGTATTTT
>TRBV7-9|NA|NA|TRBJ2-1|12
CASSLDSHEQFF
TGTGCCAGCAGCCTCGACAGTCACGAGCAGTTCTTC